This T cell receptor beta chain originates from a study of blood T cells in healthy people across ages. General study results and limits: As naive T cell percentage varied, TCR beta diversity correlated strongly with it.

The CDR3 sequence is 16 residues long. Germline CDR1 reads ENHRY; CDR2 reads SYGVKD. The second PCR ran roughly 6 to 11 cycles with a sample-barcoded 5' primer and J-beta primers. TCRdb called the 5' RACE reads again in MiXCR, with one record for every CDR3 protein. The sample has about 720,000 distinct CDR3 sequences, around a fifth seen once. This clonotype was detected a few times. Antigen: not known. At one end the junction does not follow the germline gene, possibly because of a read error. The source is a man in his sixties or seventies in good health. The sample consisted of blood. The chain uses TRBV10-3 and TRBJ2-3, with TRBD2 identical over 8 bases. CDR3 region: CAISESLAGRTDTQYF. The CDR3 DNA is TGTGCCATCAGTGAGTCTTTAGCGGGACGCACAGATACGCAATATTTT.